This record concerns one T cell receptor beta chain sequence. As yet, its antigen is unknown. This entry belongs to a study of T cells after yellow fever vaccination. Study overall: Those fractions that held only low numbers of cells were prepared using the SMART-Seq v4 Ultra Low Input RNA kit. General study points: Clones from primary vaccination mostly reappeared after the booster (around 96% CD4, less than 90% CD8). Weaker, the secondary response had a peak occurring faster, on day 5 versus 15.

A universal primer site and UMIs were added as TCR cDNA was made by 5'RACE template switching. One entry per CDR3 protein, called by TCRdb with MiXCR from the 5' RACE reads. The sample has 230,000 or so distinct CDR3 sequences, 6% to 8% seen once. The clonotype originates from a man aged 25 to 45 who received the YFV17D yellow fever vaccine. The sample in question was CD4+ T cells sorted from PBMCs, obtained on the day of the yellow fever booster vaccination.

DNA of the CDR3: TGTGCCAGCTCACCAGTCGCAGACGGGGTCGGCTACACCTTC. Translation: CASSPVADGVGYTF. The gene calls are TRBV18 and TRBJ1-2; no reliable D call. Trimming removed 2 bases at V and 8 bases at J, with 15 bases between. This CDR3 has 14 residues. The germline V gene encodes CDR1 KGHSH and CDR2 LQKENI.